Following are 25 T cell receptor beta chains from one sample sequenced in a study of blood T cell repertoires in COVID-19. Clones were sequenced by immunoSEQ multiplex PCR, and TCRdb holds only the in-frame ones, with some missing. Here the sample spans under 85,000 clones, roughly nine tenths being singletons. The sequenced sample was peripheral blood. These receptors all stem from a man older than 75 in a cohort sampled during active COVID-19.

The genes are TRBV15 and TRBJ1-1; tentative D call: TRBD1 (6 bases). From germline, CDR1 is LNHNV and CDR2 YYDKDF (reference sequence). This CDR3 is built from 15 residues. Trimming left V 0 bases short and J 5 bases short, with 13 bases between. CDR3 sequence: CATSRDGVRGTEAFF. CDR3 DNA sequence: TGTGCCACCAGCAGAGATGGGGTCAGGGGAACTGAAGCTTTCTTT.

The V call is TRBV19, the J call TRBJ2-3, with 9 bases that match TRBD2. V lost 4 bases, J lost 0 bases, and 2 bases stayed unmatched. The CDR3 is 15 residues long. Germline-derived CDR1 and CDR2 are LNHDA and SQIVND (reference sequence). The CDR3 here is CASSTSGGSTDTQYF. The CDR3 DNA is TGTGCCAGTAGTACGAGCGGGGGGAGCACAGATACGCAGTATTTT.

CDR3 residues: CASSEQGANTIYF. The CDR3 nucleotides read TGTGCCAGCAGTGAACAGGGCGCAAACACCATATATTTT. The rearrangement uses TRBV6-1 and TRBJ1-3; D possibly corresponds to TRBD1 (5 bases). Germline V CDR1 and CDR2: MNHNS, SASEGT. The CDR3 sequence is 13 residues long. The ends were cut back, 2 bases at V and 6 bases at J, with 8 bases in the middle.

This clone was found a few times. The CDR3 DNA is TGTGCCAGCAGCCGACGGGACAGAAATCAGCCCCAGCATTTT. The encoded protein is CASSRRDRNQPQHF. This rearrangement joins TRBV2 to TRBJ1-5; TRBD1 matches 7 bases. CDR3 size: 14 residues. Germline values: CDR1 SNHLY, CDR2 FYNNEI. After removal of 6 bases from V and 4 bases from J, the junction contained 6 bases not matched to a gene.

This chain connects TRBV4-3 to TRBJ1-6; D gene unclear. V was shortened by 0 bases and J by 8 bases, with 8 bases between the two germline ends. Germline values: CDR1 LGHNA, CDR2 YSLEER. The CDR3 contains 14 residues. Here the CDR3 reads CASSQEVGDSPLHF. The CDR3 DNA sequence: TGCGCCAGCAGCCAAGAGGTCGGAGATTCACCCCTCCACTTT.

The V gene is TRBV9, the J gene TRBJ1-5; D is perhaps TRBD1 (6 bases). CDR1 SGDLS and CDR2 YYNGEE come from the germline V gene. Trimming pared 7 bases from V and 1 base from J, leaving 6 bases between. CDR3 length: 12 amino acids. The CDR3 loop is CASGGSNQPQHF. The DNA for the CDR3 is TGTGCCAGCGGGGGCAGCAATCAGCCCCAGCATTTT. Drawing the rest from reference TRBV9 and TRBJ1-5, the complete variable domain is DSGVTQTPKHLITATGQRVTLRCSPRSGDLSVYWYQQSLDQGLQFLIQYYNGEERAKGNILERFSAQQFPDLHSELNLSSLELGDSALYFCASGGSNQPQHFGDGTRLSIL.

The V and J genes are TRBV2 and TRBJ2-7; TRBD1 matches at 9 bases. This CDR3 region has 14 residues. V lost 9 bases and J lost 7; bases outside the gene matches: 13. CDR1 and CDR2 (germline): SNHLY, FYNNEI. The chain's CDR3 is CARDGQGTAREQYV. Here the CDR3 DNA reads TGTGCCAGGGATGGACAGGGGACCGCAAGGGAGCAGTACGTC.

The CDR3 reads CASKQEETQYF. CDR3 nucleotides: TGCGCCAGCAAGCAGGAAGAGACCCAGTACTTC. This chain links TRBV5-1 with TRBJ2-5, with D hard to call. The V gene lost 6 bases and the J gene lost 3 bases, with 6 bases spanning the gap. The V gene's germline CDR1 is SGHRS and CDR2 YFSETQ. The CDR3 length is 11 residues. Supplemented by reference TRBV5-1 and TRBJ2-5, the full variable domain reads KAGVTQTPRYLIKTRGQQVTLSCSPISGHRSVSWYQQTPGQGLQFLFEYFSETQRNKGNFPGRFSGRQFSNSRSEMNVSTLELGDSALYLCASKQEETQYFGPGTRLLVL.

The gene calls are TRBV5-1 and TRBJ2-5, with TRBD1 identical over 9 bases. The J segment lost 0 bases and the V segment lost 1 base, leaving 4 bases of the junction unmatched. This CDR3 is built from 16 residues. The germline V gene encodes CDR1 SGHRS and CDR2 YFSETQ. The DNA for the CDR3 is TGCGCCAGCAGCTTGTACAGGGGGCCTTACCAAGAGACCCAGTACTTC. It codes for CASSLYRGPYQETQYF.

This clone has a single count. The gene calls are TRBV20-1 and TRBJ2-7, with D possibly TRBD1 on 5 matching bases. From germline, CDR1 is DFQATT and CDR2 SNEGSKA (reference sequence). V was cut by 6 bases and J by 3 bases, with 9 bases left in between. There are 11 residues in the CDR3. CDR3 coding DNA: TGCAGTGCAGGGGAAGGCTACGAGCAGTACGTC. Residues: CSAGEGYEQYV.

V gene TRBV11-3 combines with J gene TRBJ2-2; maybe TRBD1 (6 bases). The length of the CDR3 is 14 residues. CDR1 and CDR2 from the germline V gene are SGHNT and YENEEA. V was cut by 2 bases and J by 7 bases, with 11 bases left in between. The DNA for the CDR3 is TGTGCCAGCAGCTTAAGGGGGTTCGGCGGGGAGCTGTTTTTT. This gives the protein CASSLRGFGGELFF.

A single count supports this clone. J is TRBJ1-4 and V is TRBV27, with D tentatively TRBD1 (5 bases). The germline gives CDR1 MNHEY, CDR2 SMNVEV (reference sequence). This CDR3 contains 14 residues. Trimming shortened V by 8 bases and J by 5 bases, and 15 bases separated the two germline ends. The DNA of the CDR3 is TGTGCCAGCGGACGCGGGGGGTTCAATGAAAAACTGTTTTTT. Translating it yields CASGRGGFNEKLFF.

The chain employs TRBV4-3 and TRBJ1-2; TRBD1 matches at 9 bases. The CDR3 totals 16 residues. J was trimmed by 2 bases and V by 4 bases; bases with no gene match: 8. In germline, CDR1 is LGHNA, CDR2 YSLEER. CDR3 bases: TGCGCCAGCAGCCGGACCGGGACAGGGAGGAACTATGGCTACACCTTC. Translating it yields CASSRTGTGRNYGYTF.

In DNA form, the CDR3 reads TGCGCCAGCAGCCAACCGCGCTCCGGGGGTACAACTGAAGCTTTCTTT. This translates into CASSQPRSGGTTEAFF. J is TRBJ1-1 and V is TRBV4-1, with D possibly TRBD1 on 5 matching bases. With 2 bases removed from V and 5 bases from J, the gap between germline ends came to 18 bases. The CDR3 runs 16 residues. Germline lookup yields CDR1 MGHRA and CDR2 YSYEKL.

CDR3: CASSSTGGRDTGELFF. The CDR3 DNA reads TGTGCCAGCTCATCAACAGGGGGCCGGGACACCGGGGAGCTGTTTTTT. The rearrangement joins TRBV18 to TRBJ2-2; 9 bases fit TRBD1. This CDR3 region has 16 residues. V gave up 5 bases and J gave up 3 bases; unmatched junction bases: 7. Germline loops: CDR1 KGHSH, CDR2 LQKENI.

The chain links TRBV5-1 to TRBJ1-1, with 7 bases identical to TRBD1. J lost 4 bases, V lost 0 bases, and 6 bases had no gene match. The CDR3 has 15 residues. Per germline, CDR1 SGHRS and CDR2 YFSETQ. The CDR3 nucleotides are TGCGCCAGCAGCTTGGTTCCAGGGGGAAGCACTGAAGCTTTCTTT. The encoded protein is CASSLVPGGSTEAFF.

The rearrangement joins TRBV18 to TRBJ2-7; D unresolved. Trimming took off 6 bases at V and 6 bases at J, with 15 bases between the two ends. The germline CDR1 and CDR2 sequences are KGHSH and LQKENI. CDR3 size: 13 residues. The CDR3 DNA follows: TGTGCCAGCTCGTCGACTTCGGTCCCCGAGCAGTACGTC. Protein product: CASSSTSVPEQYV.

CDR3 loop: CASGTGTGGGTGELFF. The CDR3 region has the DNA TGTGCCAGCGGAACCGGGACAGGGGGCGGCACCGGGGAGCTGTTTTTT. V gene TRBV5-6 combines with J gene TRBJ2-2; 12 bases are shared with TRBD1. Germline V lookup: CDR1 SGHDT, CDR2 YYEEEE. V lost 7 bases, J lost 4 bases, and 8 bases stayed unmatched. This CDR3 region has 16 residues. Filled out from reference TRBV5-6 and TRBJ2-2, the complete variable domain reads DAGVTQSPTHLIKTRGQQVTLRCSPKSGHDTVSWYQQALGQGPQFIFQYYEEEERQRGNFPDRFSGHQFPNYSSELNVNALLLGDSALYLCASGTGTGGGTGELFFGEGSRLTVL.

This clone came up once. The rearrangement links TRBV15 to TRBJ2-5; 14 positions agree with TRBD2. This CDR3 region has 16 residues. CDR1 and CDR2 from the germline V gene are LNHNV and YYDKDF (reference sequence). With 1 base clipped from V and 5 bases from J, the junction kept 3 bases outside the gene matches. Written as DNA, the CDR3 is TGTGCCACCAGCAGAGGGACTAGCGGGGGGTCGGAGACCCAGTACTTC. Encoded protein: CATSRGTSGGSETQYF.

The CDR3 reads CASSRDSRSPEAFF. The CDR3 DNA sequence: TGTGCCAGCAGTAGGGACTCCCGGAGCCCTGAAGCTTTCTTT. This chain connects TRBV2 to TRBJ1-1, with D perhaps TRBD1 (5 bases). Looked up from germline, CDR1 is SNHLY and CDR2 is FYNNEI. This CDR3 has 14 amino acids. Trimming took 5 bases from V and 6 from J, leaving 16 bases between them.

The V gene is TRBV7-2, the J gene TRBJ2-3; D perhaps matches TRBD2 (6 bases). The V and J ends lost 5 bases and 1 base respectively, with 10 bases between them. Looked up from germline, CDR1 is SGHTA and CDR2 is FQGNSA. This CDR3 has 14 amino acids. The CDR3 region is CASSRDFGTDTQYF. The CDR3 nucleotides are TGTGCCAGCAGCCGGGACTTCGGCACAGATACGCAGTATTTT.

This CDR3 reads CASSGGWDYEQYF. The CDR3 nucleotides read TGCGCCAGCAGTGGGGGGTGGGACTACGAGCAGTACTTC. This chain joins TRBV5-1 and TRBJ2-7, with D possibly matching TRBD2 (6 bases). CDR1 SGHRS and CDR2 YFSETQ come from the germline V gene. CDR3 size: 13 residues. V lost 5 bases and J 3 bases, leaving 12 bases between the germline ends.

The rearrangement joins TRBV14 to TRBJ2-3; D unresolved. The V end was cut by 2 bases, the J end by 0 bases, with 9 bases between. There are 15 residues in the CDR3. The germline V gene has CDR1 SGHDN and CDR2 FVKESK. Written as DNA, the CDR3 is TGTGCCAGCAGCCAAACACAGTCTAGCACAGATACGCAGTATTTT. The encoded protein is CASSQTQSSTDTQYF.

The CDR3 region has the DNA TGTGCCAGCAGCCTCTTGGGACAGGGGGGGACTGAAGCTTTCTTT. Translation: CASSLLGQGGTEAFF. This chain joins TRBV7-3 and TRBJ1-1; 11 positions match TRBD1. The CDR3 consists of 15 residues. V lost 5 bases to trimming and J lost 5 bases; unmatched junction nucleotides: 7. Per the germline V gene, CDR1 is SGHTA and CDR2 is FQGTGA.

This chain links TRBV6-2 or TRBV6-3 with TRBJ1-5, with TRBD1 identical over 7 bases. J was trimmed by 5 bases and V by 4 bases; bases with no gene match: 2. CDR1 and CDR2 from the germline V gene are MNHEY and SVGEGT. CDR3 length equals 13 residues. DNA of the CDR3: TGTGCCAGCAGTTGGGACAGCTATCAGCCCCAGCATTTT. Its protein is CASSWDSYQPQHF.